This TCR beta chain was obtained from a study of OX40 agonist ivuxolimab in advanced cancers. Whole-study context: With ivuxolimab, an agonistic anti-OX40 (CD134) antibody, patients were treated. Every 2 weeks, patients got intravenous ivuxolimab at one of six dose levels (0.01-10 mg/kg).

The V end was cut by 4 bases, the J end by 3 bases, with 13 bases between. The CDR3 totals 16 residues. Germline V CDR1 and CDR2: MNHNY, SVGAGI (reference sequence). Overall study findings and caveats: Undetermined was the antigen specificity of the expanded peripheral T cells. At 0.1 to 3.0 mg/kg and by week 6, CD4+ and CD8+ T cells in the blood had expanded clonally.

On this clone itself: The target antigen is unknown.

The data were produced by immunoSEQ multiplex PCR, yet TCRdb's version contains in-frame clones alone and is incomplete. This table holds about 72,000 clones, approximately 92% found once. This chain connects TRBV6-6 to TRBJ1-6, with D possibly matching TRBD1 (5 bases). The sequencing used CD4+ or CD8+ T cells sorted from blood, collected in a trial of the OX40 agonist ivuxolimab. The clonotype comes from an adult with an advanced solid tumor such as melanoma, head and neck, liver or kidney cancer. The CDR3 region is CASSWSKGNYNSPLHF. CDR3 in DNA: TGTGCCAGCAGTTGGTCCAAGGGGAACTATAATTCACCCCTCCACTTT.